This T cell receptor beta chain is drawn from a study of molecular identifiers for immune sequencing clone quantification. From the PCR reads, TCRdb called clonotypes with MiXCR, one entry per CDR3 protein. The table records roughly 320,000 distinct CDR3 sequences, around 21% of them present only once. The sample consisted of naive CD8+ T cells from blood, with Jurkat cell RNA spiked in. Subset specified: FACS-sorted CD8+CD4-CCR7+CD45RA+ naive T cells. This receptor was identified in a human donor in good health. Some libraries in this study had Jurkat cell RNA spiked in.

CDR3 in amino acids: CASSQDPPTGANSYEQYF. The CDR3 DNA reads as TGCGCCAGCAGCCAAGATCCACCGACAGGGGCTAACTCCTACGAGCAGTACTTC. The chain uses TRBV4-3 and TRBJ2-7, with 8 positions matching TRBD1. Trimming removed 0 bases from V and 0 bases from J; junction bases left unmatched: 10. In germline, CDR1 is LGHNA, CDR2 YSLEER. This CDR3 comprises 18 residues.